The entry below describes one T cell receptor (beta chain). Its antigen is currently not known. The sample holds no much larger clone one base away, and base qualities are not on file. These data come from a study of cytomegalovirus exposure and HLA in healthy donors (dated by TCRdb to about 2017). Background for the entire study: An earlier analysis of more than 550 of the donors reported about 300 Gb of sequence data and 117 million unique TCR beta sequences obtained from around 180 million T cells. Donor age, sex, ethnicity and CMV serostatus were compiled together with the repertoire data. The study profiled the T cell repertoires of some 610 subjects by immunosequencing and related them to cytomegalovirus serostatus. Among 398 genotyped donors of the cohort, an average of approximately 250,000 unique TCR beta nucleotide sequences were sequenced per donor, approximately 20% of them non-productive. Besides the first cohort of hundreds of subjects, a separate validation cohort made up of 120 different subjects was used. Both class I and class II loci were covered by HLA typing, at four-digit resolution. In an earlier analysis of more than 550 of the donors, high-throughput TCR beta sequencing was used to judge whether each TCR beta V gene segment behaved as functional or pseudogenic. An early release covering 500 to 750 HLA-typed donors comprised 300 to 350 gigabases of sequencing data and about 90 million unique TCR sequences. Several DR-DQ haplotypes were treated as single units for association and clustering because of strong linkage in the cohort. To study patterns of TCR occurrence, a later analysis re-analyzed previously published TCR beta repertoires from 666 donors and added high-resolution HLA genotyping. A later genetic analysis used genome-wide SNP genotypes for about 60% of the roughly 700 donors, treating that subset as a discovery cohort. The later analysis used no new phenotypic data to find candidate immune exposures, relying instead on TCR beta sequences and their occurrence across donors. Every repertoire in the discovery cohort had been generated on one and the same sequencing platform. Of the roughly 410 genotyped donors, less than 90% were placed in the genetic ancestry cluster associated with self-reported Caucasian donors. To predict cytomegalovirus infection status, the study brought together high-throughput TCR immunosequencing, statistical association of individual TCRs with disease status, and machine learning. The study aimed to test whether signatures of past pathogen exposure could be identified by cataloging public T cell receptors. The number of donors typed differed by locus, with 629-630 for A, B, C, DRB1 and DQB1, roughly 520 for DQA1, 600 to 610 for DPA1, and roughly 450 for DPB1.

The CDR3, cysteine through phenylalanine, is 18 amino acids long. The CDR3 DNA has 54 bases and is translated from base 1. From the germline V gene (reference sequence), CDR1 is SEHNR and CDR2 is FQNEAQ. The germline V and J ends show losses of 1 base and 4 bases respectively, and no gene match explains 14 bases of the junction. General findings and caveats noted by the study authors: The authors suggested that the approach could potentially be extended to other disease states and immunological phenotypes. The sequencing pipeline was judged likely to have produced a cluster of highly shared sequence variants as a technical artifact. This cohort had only TCR beta chains sequenced, and the lack of alpha or paired-chain data limited which features could be detected. Some IMGT-functional V segments, including TRBV6-2 and TRBV6-3, could not be told apart with the 87-base-pair reads, so those segments were excluded. A few of the identified cytomegalovirus-associated TCR beta chains were confirmed in vitro to be specific for cytomegalovirus antigens. In a later analysis, the rate of TCR association differed among HLA loci, with DRB1 alleles having the most associated TCRs and HLA-C alleles having the fewest. Linkage disequilibrium might explain the correlated functional status among segregating V segments, but an unknown experimental factor could not be excluded. The study listed approximately 150 TCR beta chains as associated with cytomegalovirus. HLA typing was unavailable for some donors at each locus, so association tests used only the typed subset. In a later analysis, most CMV-associated TCR beta chains were found to appear HLA-restricted, with HLA associations seemingly driven largely by CMV exposure. A later analysis found that HLA-associated TCR beta chains were more clonally expanded and had lower generation probabilities than equally common non-associated chains. A later genetic analysis associated a missense DCLRE1C variant with V-gene and J-gene trimming of TCR beta chains, and an independent cohort replicated the association. In both the original and validation cohorts, the classifier was reported to diagnose cytomegalovirus status with high specificity and sensitivity. A further reported finding was that TCR beta sequences accurately predicted the HLA-A and HLA-B alleles for most subjects in the first cohort. While some public TCRs were present in many individuals, most TCR sequences turned up only very rarely across donors. Because counts were too low, around 18 rarely observed V segments, including chromosome 9 orphons, were left out of the earlier analysis of approximately 580 of the donors. Presence/absence analyses assumed roughly uniform sequencing depth across donors, an assumption that may not hold. The only immune exposure information available for the cohort was CMV serostatus. When HLA alleles, especially DR and DQ, strongly co-occurred, attributing TCR associations to individual alleles was difficult. Specific HLA alleles were associated with 18,000 or so TCR beta sequences at a false discovery rate of 0.05 in a later analysis. An earlier analysis of 450 to 750 of the donors showed that most TCR beta V segments appeared in productive rearrangements either about 87% or about 30% of the time, which broadly matched IMGT annotations. Several of the top co-occurrence clusters appeared to be linked to parvovirus B19, influenza, CMV and Epstein-Barr virus, according to a later analysis. According to a later genetic analysis, donors in an Asian-associated ancestry cluster had fewer N-insertions in productive TCRs than the approximately 630-donor mean.

The cohort comprised 550 to 700 healthy bone marrow donors. Cohort members were all nominally healthy when sampled, although unrecorded immune exposures were likely present. The donor was CMV seronegative and belonged to the group of roughly 330 seronegative cohort members. Every donor gave a peripheral blood sample, and the peripheral blood mononuclear cells from that sample were used for TCR beta sequencing. The Qiagen DNeasy Blood Extraction Kit was used to extract genomic DNA from the blood cell samples. The method behind the library was the immunoSEQ multiplex PCR assay. A mixture of 60 forward primers for TCR Vbeta segments and 13 reverse primers for TCR Jbeta segments was used in the multiplex PCR. The CDR3 region of rearranged TCR beta genes was amplified from genomic DNA with a multiplex PCR assay. Amplified TCR beta libraries were sequenced as 87-base-pair reads on the Illumina HiSeq System. As for the original processing: Across the roughly 700 repertoires, a later analysis counted some 80 million unique TCR beta chains, roughly 11 million of which were shared by at least two donors. Raw reads were error-corrected and collapsed into unique sequences by a nearest-neighbor algorithm in which closely related sequences were merged to remove PCR and sequencing errors. V, D and J gene segments were assigned by aligning CDR3 sequences to IMGT reference sequences. Each retained sequence needed at least a six-nucleotide match to both a V gene segment and a J gene segment. A rearrangement was called productive if the CDR3 had no stop codons and remained in frame with V and J, and every other rearrangement was called non-productive. CDR3 was defined according to IMGT convention as the region running from the second conserved V-encoded cysteine to the conserved J-encoded phenylalanine. In an earlier analysis of roughly 610 of the donors, sequences lacking an unambiguous match to a single V gene segment were excluded. In an earlier analysis of several hundred of the donors, V segments were called functional above 56.7% productive rearrangements and were called segregating when the between-donor standard deviation exceeded 5%. A statistical classification framework was built for diagnosing cytomegalovirus status from the catalog of TCR beta chain sequences. In a later analysis, TCR nucleotide sequences were compared against IMGT/GENE-DB human TR gene sequences so that V and J genes could be assigned. The TCRdist pipeline was used in a later analysis to assign CDR3 sequences and most-parsimonious VDJ recombination scenarios. A later analysis defined each TCR beta chain by its CDR3 amino acid sequence plus V-gene family, and excluded reads lacking a unique V-gene family. In a later analysis, approximately 590 highly shared, low-generation-probability nucleotide sequences were removed to address suspected cross-contamination and a sequencing artifact. A later analysis calculated a clonal expansion index for each public chain from normalized within-repertoire ranks of inferred template counts. In a later analysis, generation probabilities were computed using a VDJ recombination model fitted to out-of-frame rearrangements, and the results were checked against IGoR. A later analysis scored TCR-TCR, TCR-HLA and TCR-CMV co-occurrence with hypergeometric tests, applying a repertoire-size bias correction to TCR pairs. To estimate false discovery rates, a later analysis permuted the HLA or CMV assignments 20 times. In a later analysis, co-occurring TCRs were grouped using DBSCAN, with TCRdist sequence similarity added in when clustering inside HLA-allele-positive subsets. Co-occurrence clustering excluded repertoires with fewer than 30,000 or more than 120,000 public chains, plus five with anomalous nucleotide sharing. Held by TCRdb, this immuneACCESS table contains in-frame sequences only and omits some clones. Under half of the omission traces to an unresolved V gene where checked; the cause of the rest is unknown. V and J calls and clone size are those listed in that table; D and trimming were worked out from the DNA. Counted in this sample were about 190,000 clones; 84% of them appeared once. About 0.25% of the sample is held by the ten biggest clonotypes.

The clonotype originates from a boy younger than 18 in good health and CMV-seronegative. Sequenced material: PBMCs. The chain is made from TRBV7-9 and TRBJ2-7, and TRBD1 matches 9 of the central bases. Read as DNA, the sequence is TGTGCCAGCAGCTTAGGAAGGGGGATTCTGGGACAGGGATACGAGCAGTACTTC. Its protein is CASSLGRGILGQGYEQYF.